This T cell receptor beta chain was sequenced during a study of T cell responses to AZD1222 COVID-19 vaccine. Study-wide context: Analysis merged second doses at about 4 or about 12 weeks.

CDR3 length equals 14 residues. Germline loops: CDR1 SEHNR, CDR2 FQNEAQ (reference sequence). V was trimmed by 5 bases and J by 9 bases, leaving 14 bases between them. With regard to this clone: What it binds is unknown.

Sequencing used immunoSEQ multiplex PCR; TCRdb keeps in-frame clones, though not all of them. Of about 140,000 clones detected, over 85% appear once; the ten largest clones hold 1.9%. General observations from the study: Clonal diversity may have been underestimated, and the donors were mostly white British, with more females than males.

The TCR originated in an adult in good health. The sequences come from peripheral blood, collected on day 0 of AZD1222 vaccination. This chain links TRBV7-9 with TRBJ1-6; D perhaps matches TRBD1 (6 bases). The CDR3 reads CASSALAGVSPLHF. In nucleotides, the CDR3 is TGTGCCAGCAGCGCCCTAGCAGGGGTTTCACCCCTCCACTTT. Variable domain in full (rest from reference TRBV7-9 and TRBJ1-6): DTGVSQNPRHKITKRGQNVTFRCDPISEHNRLYWYRQTLGQGPEFLTYFQNEAQLEKSRLLSDRFSAERPKGSFSTLEIQRTEQGDSAMYLCASSALAGVSPLHFGNGTRLTVT.